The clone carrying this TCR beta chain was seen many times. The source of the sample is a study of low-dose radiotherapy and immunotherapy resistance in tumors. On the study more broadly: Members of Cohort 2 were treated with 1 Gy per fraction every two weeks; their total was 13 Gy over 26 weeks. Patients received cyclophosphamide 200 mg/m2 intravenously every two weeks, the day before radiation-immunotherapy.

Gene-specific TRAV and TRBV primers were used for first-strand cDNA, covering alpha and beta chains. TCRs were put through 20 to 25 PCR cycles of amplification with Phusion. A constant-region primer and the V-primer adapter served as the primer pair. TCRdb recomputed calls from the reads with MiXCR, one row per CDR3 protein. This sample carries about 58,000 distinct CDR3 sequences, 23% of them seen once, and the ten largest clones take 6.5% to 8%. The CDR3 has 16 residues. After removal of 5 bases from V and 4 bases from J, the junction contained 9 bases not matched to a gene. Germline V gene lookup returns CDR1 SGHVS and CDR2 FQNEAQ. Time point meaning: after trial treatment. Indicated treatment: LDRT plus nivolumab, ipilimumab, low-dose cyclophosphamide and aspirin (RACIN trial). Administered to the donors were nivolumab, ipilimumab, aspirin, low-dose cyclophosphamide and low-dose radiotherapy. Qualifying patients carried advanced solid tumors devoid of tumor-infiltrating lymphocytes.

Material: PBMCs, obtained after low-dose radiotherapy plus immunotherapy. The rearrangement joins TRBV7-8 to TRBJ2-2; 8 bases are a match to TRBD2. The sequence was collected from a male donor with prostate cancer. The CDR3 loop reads CASSKSGGGGTGELFF. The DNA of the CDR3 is TGTGCCAGCAGCAAATCGGGGGGGGGGGGCACCGGGGAGCTGTTTTTT.